This T cell receptor (beta chain) originates from a study of blood T cell repertoires in COVID-19. Study overall: PBMCs, B-cell-depleted T cells, or T cells were the source of the cDNA or gDNA that made up the material.

Some clones are missing from TCRdb's copy, which holds only in-frame ones; the method was immunoSEQ multiplex PCR. The sample gives 300,000 to 400,000 clones, more than 90% of which show up once; roughly 3.6% is in the top ten. No more than 2 weeks before study entry, exposed participants had met a case of COVID-19. This clone was recorded a few times. The origin of this receptor is a woman aged 25 to 39 who had been exposed to COVID-19. The sequenced sample was PBMCs or T cells enriched from blood (not recorded which).

The CDR3 DNA reads TGTGCCAGCAGCCAGCAGGGGGGAAACTATGGCTACACCTTC. Its translation is CASSQQGGNYGYTF. This chain uses TRBV3-1 (or the pseudogene TRBV3-2) with TRBJ1-2; 7 bases align to TRBD1. The V and J ends lost 3 bases and 2 bases, in that order; junction bases with no gene match: 3. Germline V gives CDR1 LGHDT, CDR2 YNNKEL (reference sequence). The CDR3 is 14 residues long.